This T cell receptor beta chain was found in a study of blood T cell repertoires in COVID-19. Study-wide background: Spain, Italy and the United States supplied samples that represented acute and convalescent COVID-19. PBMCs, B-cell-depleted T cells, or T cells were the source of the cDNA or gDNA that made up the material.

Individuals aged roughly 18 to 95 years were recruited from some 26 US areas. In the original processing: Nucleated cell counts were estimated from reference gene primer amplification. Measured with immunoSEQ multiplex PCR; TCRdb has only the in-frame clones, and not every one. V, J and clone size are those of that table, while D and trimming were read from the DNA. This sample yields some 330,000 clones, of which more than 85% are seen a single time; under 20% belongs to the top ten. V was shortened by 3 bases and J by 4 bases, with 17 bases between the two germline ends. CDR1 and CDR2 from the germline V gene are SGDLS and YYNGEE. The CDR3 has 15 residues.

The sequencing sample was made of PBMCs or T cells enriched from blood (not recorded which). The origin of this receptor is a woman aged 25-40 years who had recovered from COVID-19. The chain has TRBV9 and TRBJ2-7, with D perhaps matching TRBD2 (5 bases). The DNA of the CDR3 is TGTGCCAGCAGCGCCCCCAGCGGACCTCCTTACGAGCAGTACTTC. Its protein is CASSAPSGPPYEQYF.